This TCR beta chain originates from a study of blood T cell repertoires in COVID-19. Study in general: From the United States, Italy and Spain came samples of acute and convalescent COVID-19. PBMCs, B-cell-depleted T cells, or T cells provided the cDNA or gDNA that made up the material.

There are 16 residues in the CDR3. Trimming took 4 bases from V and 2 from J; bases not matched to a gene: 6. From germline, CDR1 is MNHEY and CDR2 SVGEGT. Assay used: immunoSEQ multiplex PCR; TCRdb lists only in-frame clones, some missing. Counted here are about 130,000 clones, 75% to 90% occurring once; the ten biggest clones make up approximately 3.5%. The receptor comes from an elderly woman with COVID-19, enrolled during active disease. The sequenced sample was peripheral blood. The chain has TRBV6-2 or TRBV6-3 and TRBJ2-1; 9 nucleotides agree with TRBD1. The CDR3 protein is CASSSTGTGTYNEQFF. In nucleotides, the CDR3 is TGTGCCAGCAGTTCAACCGGGACAGGGACCTACAATGAGCAGTTCTTC.